The entry below describes one T cell receptor (beta chain). Its antigen is not identified. This CDR3 has 19 amino acids. Germline trimming cut 7 bases from V and 2 bases from J; bases unmatched to any gene: 20. CDR1 is LGHDT and CDR2 is YNNKEL in the germline V gene (reference sequence). Assay: immunoSEQ multiplex PCR; the TCRdb copy retains only in-frame clones and omits some. The repertoire consists of some 50,000 clones, with roughly 83% occurring once and the leading ten covering 25% to 30%. The sample originates from a study of T cell responses to AZD1222 COVID-19 vaccine. Study-level findings and limits: In the spike-specific TCR repertoire, nearly half reportedly target unmutated variant regions. The donor cohort was predominantly white British with a female majority, and clonal diversity may have been underestimated. Spike-specific TCR breadth and depth were elevated following two AZD1222 doses.

Sample: peripheral blood, taken on day 0 of AZD1222 vaccination. The clonotype originates from an adult in good health. The J gene is TRBJ1-3, the V gene TRBV3-1 (or the pseudogene TRBV3-2), with TRBD1 matching over 7 bases. The CDR3 loop reads CASTNDREQATGPGNTIYF. The CDR3 nucleotides read TGTGCCAGCACTAACGACAGGGAGCAGGCTACGGGTCCTGGAAACACCATATATTTT.